This T cell receptor beta chain was recovered during a study of somatic mutations in cytotoxic T cells in rheumatoid arthritis. General study results and limits: Levels of CD8+ T-cell clonality in rheumatoid arthritis patients were statistically indistinguishable from those seen in age-matched healthy controls, with no significant difference. No age-related increase in CD8+ clonality was seen in healthy controls, but one was seen in rheumatoid arthritis patients.

Points on this clone: Its antigen is unknown.

Only in-frame clones appear in the TCRdb table, and some are missing; sequencing was by immunoSEQ multiplex PCR. The sample consists of 2,500 to 3,000 clones, around 63% of them appearing once. Sequencing was carried out using CD8+ T cells sorted from synovial fluid. The receptor was derived from a woman under 30 with rheumatoid arthritis.

Here the CDR3 DNA reads TGCGCCAGCAGCCTCGCTAGCGGGGGGGCCATAGTTTACGAGCAGTACTTC. As protein: CASSLASGGAIVYEQYF. This chain joins TRBV5-1 and TRBJ2-7, with 12 bases aligning to TRBD2. V trimming: 4 bases; J trimming: 4 bases; junction bases outside the gene matches: 12. Germline V gives CDR1 SGHRS, CDR2 YFSETQ. CDR3 size: 17 residues.